Listed here are 26 T cell receptor beta chains from one sample, sequenced in a study of cytomegalovirus exposure and HLA in healthy donors. This PCR relied on a set of 60 Vbeta primers and 13 Jbeta primers. TCRdb keeps only in-frame clones here, not all; method: immunoSEQ multiplex PCR. The table has 150,000 to 200,000 clones, roughly 85% seen once. The specimen was PBMCs. The receptors originated from a man aged 45-60 years in good health and CMV-seropositive.

For the CDR3, the DNA is TGTGCCAGCAGGCGACAGGGGCGAACTAAGAACACCGGGGAGCTGTTTTTT. Translated, it gives CASRRQGRTKNTGELFF. This chain links TRBV28 with TRBJ2-2; 8 bases agree with TRBD1. This CDR3 spans 17 amino acids. The germline CDR1 and CDR2 sequences are MDHEN and SYDVKM. V lost 6 bases and J lost 1; bases outside the gene matches: 10.

This CDR3 reads CASSLGGQGTNEKLFF. CDR3 nucleotide sequence: TGTGCCAGCAGCTTAGGCGGACAGGGGACTAATGAAAAACTGTTTTTT. This sequence joins TRBV13 and TRBJ1-4; TRBD1 agrees at 9 bases. Germline lookup yields CDR1 PRHDT and CDR2 FYEKMQ (reference sequence). This CDR3 has 16 residues. V lost 0 bases and J lost 2; bases outside the gene matches: 1.

Turning to this clone: An end of the junction does not agree with germline; a read error may underlie this. The J gene is TRBJ2-5, the V gene TRBV7-9; tentatively, D is TRBD2 (7 bases). Germline CDR1 SEHNR, CDR2 FQNEAQ (reference sequence). This CDR3 is built from 14 residues. CDR3: CSSSLEAGAGAQYF. CDR3 DNA sequence: TGTTCCAGCAGCTTAGAGGCGGGGGCCGGGGCCCAGTACTTC.

This chain links TRBV5-1 with TRBJ2-3, with 7 bases fitting TRBD2. CDR3 length: 14 amino acids. CDR1 and CDR2 (germline): SGHRS, YFSETQ. The V segment lost 2 bases and the J segment 3 bases; nucleotides outside the gene matches: 3. The CDR3 loop is CASSFSSGTDTQYF. The CDR3 nucleotides read TGCGCCAGCAGCTTTAGTAGCGGGACAGATACGCAGTATTTT.

This clone came up a few times. The V call is TRBV4-1, the J call TRBJ1-4, with TRBD1 matching over 8 bases. CDR1 is MGHRA and CDR2 is YSYEKL in the germline V gene. V was pared by 3 bases and J by 5 bases, with 5 bases of the junction left unmatched. The CDR3 length is 15 residues. CDR3 bases: TGCGCCAGCAGCCAGAGGACAGGGCTAAATGAAAAACTGTTTTTT. The encoded protein is CASSQRTGLNEKLFF.

The genes are TRBV5-4 and TRBJ1-1, with TRBD1 matching over 8 bases. Germline-derived CDR1 and CDR2 are SGHNT and YYREEE (reference sequence). The J segment lost 3 bases and the V segment lost 4 bases, leaving 8 bases of the junction unmatched. This CDR3 is 15 amino acids long. The CDR3 DNA sequence: TGTGCCAGCAGCCCGCCCCCAGGGGGCGACACTGAAGCTTTCTTT. Its protein is CASSPPPGGDTEAFF.

The chain uses TRBV4-3 and TRBJ2-3; D is unresolved. The V gene's germline CDR1 is LGHNA and CDR2 YSLEER. CDR3 length: 14 amino acids. The germline V and J ends were trimmed by 0 bases and 0 bases, with 4 bases remaining between them. DNA of the CDR3: TGCGCCAGCAGCCAAGATACTAGCACAGATACGCAGTATTTT. Encoded protein: CASSQDTSTDTQYF.

V gene TRBV18 combines with J gene TRBJ1-3; possibly TRBD1 for D (6 bases). CDR3 length: 14 amino acids. V was cut by 6 bases and J by 1 base, with 10 bases left in between. Per the germline V gene, CDR1 is KGHSH and CDR2 is LQKENI. Here the CDR3 reads CASSSTGSGNTIYF. The CDR3 DNA reads TGTGCCAGCTCCTCTACAGGGTCTGGAAACACCATATATTTT.

The chain links TRBV27 to TRBJ2-3; 7 bases line up with TRBD2. There are 19 residues in the CDR3. From germline, CDR1 is MNHEY and CDR2 SMNVEV (reference sequence). The V and J ends lost 7 bases and 2 bases, in that order; junction bases with no gene match: 21. The CDR3 region is CASTKTSRIPLTLTDTQYF. The CDR3, as DNA: TGTGCCAGCACCAAGACTAGCCGTATCCCTCTAACACTCACAGATACGCAGTATTTT.

The chain employs TRBV14 and TRBJ2-7, with TRBD2 as a possible D gene (5 bases). Germline V gene data show CDR1 as SGHDN and CDR2 as FVKESK. Trimming left V 4 bases short and J 6 bases short, with 16 bases between. The CDR3 spans 14 residues. The CDR3 spells CASSPQLGVGEQYF. In DNA, the CDR3 is TGTGCCAGCAGCCCCCAGCTGGGAGTAGGCGAGCAGTACTTC.

The chain uses TRBV7-8 and TRBJ1-6; TRBD1 matches at 11 bases. V lost 1 base and J lost 14; bases outside the gene matches: 7. The germline CDR1 and CDR2 sequences are SGHVS and FQNEAQ. This CDR3 is 15 amino acids long. The CDR3, as DNA: TGTGCCAGCAGCTTAGTCTGGACAGGGGGCGCCTCCCTCCACTTT. Protein sequence: CASSLVWTGGASLHF.

The gene calls are TRBV7-4 and TRBJ1-5; unclear D gene. The CDR3 has 16 residues. Trimming took 4 bases from V and 0 from J, leaving 13 bases between them. Germline CDR1 and CDR2: SGHVT and SQSDAQ. The CDR3 sequence is CASSSLRGFSNQPQHF. DNA of the CDR3: TGTGCCAGCAGCTCCCTGCGGGGATTTAGCAATCAGCCCCAGCATTTT. Full variable domain (rest looked up from reference TRBV7-4 and TRBJ1-5): GAGVSQSPRYKVAKRGRDVALRCDSISGHVTLYWYRQTLGQGSEVLTYSQSDAQRDKSGRPSGRFSAERPERSVSTLKIQRTEQGDSAVYLCASSSLRGFSNQPQHFGDGTRLSIL.

The chain is built from TRBV6-5 and TRBJ1-1; TRBD1 aligns across 10 bases. This CDR3 region has 15 residues. The junction had 8 bases not matched to a gene; V was cut back by 6 bases and J by 4 bases. CDR1 and CDR2 (germline): MNHEY, SVGAGI. In nucleotides, the CDR3 is TGTGCCAGCAGAACGACAGGGGGCGCGACCACTGAAGCTTTCTTT. This codes for CASRTTGGATTEAFF.

The gene calls are TRBV5-1 and TRBJ2-3; 14 bases fit TRBD2. V lost 3 bases to trimming and J lost 5 bases; unmatched junction nucleotides: 5. Germline values: CDR1 SGHRS, CDR2 YFSETQ. This CDR3 comprises 16 residues. In DNA, the CDR3 is TGCGCCAGCAGCTCGACTAGCGGGGGGGCCGTAGATACGCAGTATTTT. It yields the protein CASSSTSGGAVDTQYF.

V gene TRBV6-1 combines with J gene TRBJ1-2; 9 bases line up with TRBD1. This CDR3 contains 15 residues. The junction had 6 bases not matched to a gene; V was cut back by 7 bases and J by 0 bases. CDR1 is MNHNS, CDR2 SASEGT, per germline. The CDR3: CASTPDRGANYGYTF. CDR3 coding DNA: TGTGCCAGCACCCCGGACAGGGGCGCTAACTATGGCTACACCTTC.

The gene calls are TRBV7-6 and TRBJ1-1; the D gene is possibly TRBD1 (6 bases). Germline lookup yields CDR1 SGHVS and CDR2 FNYEAQ. CDR3 size: 13 residues. V was clipped by 5 bases and J by 6 bases, with 13 bases between them. CDR3 DNA sequence: TGTGCCAGCAGCAAACAGGACAGATCTGAAGCTTTCTTT. This gives the protein CASSKQDRSEAFF.

The CDR3 reads CASSTAQLNTEAFF. The CDR3 DNA reads as TGTGCCAGCAGTACAGCCCAACTGAACACTGAAGCTTTCTTT. The chain is built from TRBV6-6 and TRBJ1-1; D gene unclear. Trimming cost V 5 bases and J 0 bases, with 10 bases left between them. This CDR3 region has 14 residues. Germline CDR1 is MNHNY and CDR2 is SVGAGI (reference sequence).

This chain uses TRBV7-9 with TRBJ1-2; 11 bases map to TRBD1. The J segment lost 3 bases and the V segment lost 1 base, leaving 1 base of the junction unmatched. The germline gives CDR1 SEHNR, CDR2 FQNEAQ (reference sequence). The CDR3 covers 15 residues. The CDR3 sequence: CASSLGTGGDYGYTF. The CDR3 coding sequence is TGTGCCAGCAGCTTAGGGACAGGGGGCGACTATGGCTACACCTTC. The entire variable domain, with the rest obtained from reference TRBV7-9 and TRBJ1-2, is as follows: DTGVSQNPRHKITKRGQNVTFRCDPISEHNRLYWYRQTLGQGPEFLTYFQNEAQLEKSRLLSDRFSAERPKGSFSTLEIQRTEQGDSAMYLCASSLGTGGDYGYTFGSGTRLTVV.

The gene calls are TRBV4-3 and TRBJ2-1, with TRBD2 as a possible D gene (5 bases). The V gene's germline CDR1 is LGHNA and CDR2 YSLEER. The CDR3 spans 13 residues. V was trimmed by 0 bases and J by 9 bases, leaving 9 bases between them. The CDR3 nucleotides are TGCGCCAGCAGCCAAGATGAGGGCAGTGAGCAGTTCTTC. It specifies CASSQDEGSEQFF.

The CDR3 region is CASSLMGQDSNQPQHF. CDR3 nucleotide sequence: TGCGCCAGCAGCTTGATGGGACAGGATAGCAATCAGCCCCAGCATTTT. The J gene is TRBJ1-5, the V gene TRBV5-1, with 8 bases lining up with TRBD1. This CDR3 region has 16 residues. The junction had 3 bases not matched to a gene; V was cut back by 1 base and J by 0 bases. Germline V gene sequence: CDR1 SGHRS, CDR2 YFSETQ.

The rearrangement joins TRBV7-2 to TRBJ1-4; D ambiguous. V dropped 5 bases and J dropped 4 bases, with 5 bases sitting between them. CDR3 size: 12 residues. From germline, CDR1 is SGHTA and CDR2 FQGNSA. The CDR3 DNA follows: TGTGCCAGCAGCCGAGTTAATGAAAAACTGTTTTTT. Translated: CASSRVNEKLFF.

This clone was found once. This rearrangement joins TRBV7-9 to TRBJ2-1, with a weak D call TRBD2 (5 bases). Germline V gene lookup returns CDR1 SEHNR and CDR2 FQNEAQ (reference sequence). Trimming took 5 bases from V and 7 from J, leaving 15 bases between them. The CDR3 totals 14 residues. The CDR3, as DNA: TGTGCCAGCAGCCCCCCCCCGTCGGGGAATGAGCAGTTCTTC. The encoded protein is CASSPPPSGNEQFF.

This clone turned up a few times. The V gene is TRBV18, the J gene TRBJ2-5, with TRBD2 identical over 9 bases. The CDR3 extends over 16 amino acids. V lost 0 bases, J lost 2 bases, and 4 bases stayed unmatched. Germline lookup yields CDR1 KGHSH and CDR2 LQKENI. Written as DNA, the CDR3 is TGTGCCAGCTCACCACCTAGCGGGGGTTTACAAGAGACCCAGTACTTC. This sequence encodes CASSPPSGGLQETQYF.

This chain joins TRBV7-2 and TRBJ2-7; D gene uncertain. Trimming removed 4 bases from V and 2 bases from J, with 15 bases in between. Germline CDR1 and CDR2: SGHTA and FQGNSA. The CDR3 contains 15 residues. The CDR3 coding sequence is TGTGCCAGCAGCTCCTATAGTGACAAAACCTACGAGCAGTACTTC. Protein product: CASSSYSDKTYEQYF. Full variable domain (rest looked up from reference TRBV7-2 and TRBJ2-7): GAGVSQSPSNKVTEKGKDVELRCDPISGHTALYWYRQSLGQGLEFLIYFQGNSAPDKSGLPSDRFSAERTGGSVSTLTIQRTQQEDSAVYLCASSSYSDKTYEQYFGPGTRLTVT.

The chain uses TRBV5-1 and TRBJ2-2; D remains ambiguous. This CDR3 contains 13 residues. In germline, CDR1 is SGHRS, CDR2 YFSETQ. V gave up 2 bases and J gave up 4 bases, with 6 bases separating them. CDR3 DNA: TGCGCCAGCAGCTTTTCGGGCACCGGGGAGCTGTTTTTT. It codes for CASSFSGTGELFF.

This clone has only one observation. The V call is TRBV5-6, the J call TRBJ2-1; 8 nucleotides align to TRBD1. Per germline, CDR1 SGHDT and CDR2 YYEEEE. This CDR3 has 17 amino acids. J gave up 1 base and V 4 bases, and 10 bases lay outside the gene matches. The CDR3, as DNA: TGTGCCAGCAGCCCCGACAGGGGCTCCCCATCCTACAATGAGCAGTTCTTC. Translation gives CASSPDRGSPSYNEQFF.